A single T cell receptor (beta chain) is shown here with its context. This record comes from a study of T cells expressing NK-cell markers. The CDR3 length is 15 residues. From germline, CDR1 is SGHVS and CDR2 FQNEAQ. From its re-call of the 5' RACE reads, TCRdb lists each CDR3 protein once, without DNA. The sample data list about 380,000 distinct CDR3 sequences. Sequenced sample: blood T cells: a sorted CD56 or NKG2C T cell subset, CD4+ or CD8+ T cells, or bulk PBMC T cells (not recorded which). This TCR came from a man aged 18 to 69 in good health. The rearrangement joins TRBV7-8 to TRBJ1-1; TCRdb's D gene call, TRBD1, goes unchecked for lack of DNA. CDR3 residues: CASSFTGRVNTEAFF.